This T cell receptor (beta chain) stems from a study of breast tumors, draining lymph nodes, adjacent tissues. Whole-study results and caveats: Compared with lymph nodes, tumors were less diverse; compared with nontumor tissue, more. Tumor T cell lymph node origin was a supported hypothesis, not proven. Tumor and nontumor repertoires were significantly more similar in luminal-like than in basal-like breast cancer.

TCRdb reanalysed the multiplex PCR reads using MiXCR and keeps one entry per CDR3 protein. The sample records approximately 47,000 distinct CDR3 sequences, approximately 22% being singletons. Germline assignment: CDR1 SGHRS and CDR2 YFSETQ. CDR3 size: 16 residues. Of note for this clonotype: The target antigen is unknown. An end of the junction does not agree with germline; a read error may underlie this.

Sequencing input: breast tumor tissue. The receptor's source is a female donor with breast cancer. Some clones in this sample may be carry-over from other donors' samples. The chain joins TRBV5-1 to TRBJ1-4; no clear D gene. This CDR3 reads CASSLGSGTTNGKLFF. The CDR3 DNA is TGCGCCAGCAGCTTGGGTTCGGGCACAACTAATGGAAAACTGTTTTTT.